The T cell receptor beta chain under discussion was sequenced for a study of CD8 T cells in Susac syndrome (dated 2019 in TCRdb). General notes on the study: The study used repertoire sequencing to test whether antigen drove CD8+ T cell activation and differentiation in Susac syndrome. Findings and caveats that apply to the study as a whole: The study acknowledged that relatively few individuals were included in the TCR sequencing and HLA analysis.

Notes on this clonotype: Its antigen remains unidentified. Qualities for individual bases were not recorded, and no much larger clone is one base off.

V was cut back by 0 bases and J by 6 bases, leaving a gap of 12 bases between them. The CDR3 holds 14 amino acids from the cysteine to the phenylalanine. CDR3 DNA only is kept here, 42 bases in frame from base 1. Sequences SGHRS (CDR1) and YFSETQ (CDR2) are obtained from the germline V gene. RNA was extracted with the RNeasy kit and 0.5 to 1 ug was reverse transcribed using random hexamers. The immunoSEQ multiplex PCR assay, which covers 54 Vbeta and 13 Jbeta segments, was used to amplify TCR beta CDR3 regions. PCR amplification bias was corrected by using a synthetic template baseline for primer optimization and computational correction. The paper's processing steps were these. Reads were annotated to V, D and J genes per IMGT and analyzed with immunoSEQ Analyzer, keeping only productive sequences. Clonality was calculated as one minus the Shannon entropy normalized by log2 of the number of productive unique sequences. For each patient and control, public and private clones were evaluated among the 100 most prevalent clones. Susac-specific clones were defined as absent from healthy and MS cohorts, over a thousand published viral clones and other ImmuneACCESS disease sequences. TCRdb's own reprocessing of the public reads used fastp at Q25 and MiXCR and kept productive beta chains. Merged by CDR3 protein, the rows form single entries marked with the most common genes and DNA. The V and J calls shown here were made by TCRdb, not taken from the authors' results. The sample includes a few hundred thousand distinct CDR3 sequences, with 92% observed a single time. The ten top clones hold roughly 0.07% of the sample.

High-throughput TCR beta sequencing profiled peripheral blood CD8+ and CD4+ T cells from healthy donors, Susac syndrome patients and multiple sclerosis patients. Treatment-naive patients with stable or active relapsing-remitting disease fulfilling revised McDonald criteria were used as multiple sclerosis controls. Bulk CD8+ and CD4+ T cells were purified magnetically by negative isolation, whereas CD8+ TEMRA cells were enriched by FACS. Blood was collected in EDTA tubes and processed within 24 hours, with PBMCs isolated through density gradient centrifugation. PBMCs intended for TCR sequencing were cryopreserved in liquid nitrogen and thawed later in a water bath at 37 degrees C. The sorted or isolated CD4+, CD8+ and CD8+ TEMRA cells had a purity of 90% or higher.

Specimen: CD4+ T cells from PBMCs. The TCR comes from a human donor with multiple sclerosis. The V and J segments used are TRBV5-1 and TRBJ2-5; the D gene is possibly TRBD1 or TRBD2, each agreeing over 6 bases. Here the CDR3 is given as CASSLEGGSKTQYF. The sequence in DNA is TGCGCCAGCAGCTTGGAGGGGGGCTCGAAGACCCAGTACTTC.